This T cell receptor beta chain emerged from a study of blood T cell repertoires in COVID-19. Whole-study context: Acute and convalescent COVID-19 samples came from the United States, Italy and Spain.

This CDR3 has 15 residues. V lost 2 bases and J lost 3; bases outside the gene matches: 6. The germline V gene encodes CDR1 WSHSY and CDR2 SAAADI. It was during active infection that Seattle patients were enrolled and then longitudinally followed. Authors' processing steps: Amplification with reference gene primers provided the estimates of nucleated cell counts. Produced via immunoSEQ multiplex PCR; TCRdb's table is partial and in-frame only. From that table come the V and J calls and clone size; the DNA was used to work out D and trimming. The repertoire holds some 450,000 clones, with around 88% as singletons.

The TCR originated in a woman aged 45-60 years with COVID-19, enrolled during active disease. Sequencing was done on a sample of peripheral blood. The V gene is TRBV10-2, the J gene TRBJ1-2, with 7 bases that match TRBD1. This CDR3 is CASSETRGRDYGYTF. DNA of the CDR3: TGCGCCAGCAGTGAGACAAGGGGGCGCGACTATGGCTACACCTTC.